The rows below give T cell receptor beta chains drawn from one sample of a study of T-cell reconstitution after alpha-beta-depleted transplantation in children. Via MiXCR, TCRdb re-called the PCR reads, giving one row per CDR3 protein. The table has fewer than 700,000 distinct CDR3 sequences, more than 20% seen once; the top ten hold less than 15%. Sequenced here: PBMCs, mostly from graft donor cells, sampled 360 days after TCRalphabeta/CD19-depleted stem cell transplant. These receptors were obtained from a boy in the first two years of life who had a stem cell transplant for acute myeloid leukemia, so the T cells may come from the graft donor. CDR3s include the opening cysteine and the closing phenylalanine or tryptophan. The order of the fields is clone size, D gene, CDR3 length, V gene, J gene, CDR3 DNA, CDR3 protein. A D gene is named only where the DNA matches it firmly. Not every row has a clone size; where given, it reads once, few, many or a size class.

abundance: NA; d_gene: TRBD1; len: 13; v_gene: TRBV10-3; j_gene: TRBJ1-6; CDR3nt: TGTGCCATCCAGGACAGGTCCAATTCACCCCTCCACTTT; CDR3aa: CAIQDRSNSPLHF
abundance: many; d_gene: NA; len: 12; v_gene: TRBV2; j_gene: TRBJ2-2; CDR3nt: TGTGCCAGCATTCGGCCGGTCGGGGAGCTGTTTTTT; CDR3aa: CASIRPVGELFF
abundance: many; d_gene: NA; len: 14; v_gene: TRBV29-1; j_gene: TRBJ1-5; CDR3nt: TGCAGCGTTGGCGAAGGGGCCTCCAATCAGCCCCAGCATTTT; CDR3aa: CSVGEGASNQPQHF
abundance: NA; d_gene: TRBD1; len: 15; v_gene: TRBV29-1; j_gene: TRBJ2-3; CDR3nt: TGCAGCGTTGAAGATCGACAGGGTGGCCCAGATACGCAGTATTTT; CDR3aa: CSVEDRQGGPDTQYF
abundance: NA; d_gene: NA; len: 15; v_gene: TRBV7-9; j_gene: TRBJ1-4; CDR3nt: TGTGCCAGCAGCTTCACGGCAGGTTTCTCAGAAAAACTGTTTTTT; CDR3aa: CASSFTAGFSEKLFF
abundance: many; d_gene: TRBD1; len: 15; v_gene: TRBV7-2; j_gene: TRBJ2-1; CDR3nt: TGTGCCAGCAGCCCCCACCCGGGACAGCACAATGAGCAGTTCTTC; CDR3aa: CASSPHPGQHNEQFF
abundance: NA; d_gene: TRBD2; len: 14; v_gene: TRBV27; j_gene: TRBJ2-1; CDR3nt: TGTGCCAGCAGTTACGCTAGCGGGGTTGTTGAGCAGTTCTTC; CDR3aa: CASSYASGVVEQFF
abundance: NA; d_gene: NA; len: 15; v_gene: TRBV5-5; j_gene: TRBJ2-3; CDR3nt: TGTGCCAGCAGCAGGAGGGGGGATAACACAGATACGCAGTATTTT; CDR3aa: CASSRRGDNTDTQYF
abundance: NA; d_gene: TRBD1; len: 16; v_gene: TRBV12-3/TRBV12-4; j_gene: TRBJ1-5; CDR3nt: TGTGCCAGCAGTTACGGGGACAGGATTATCAATCAGCCCCAGCATTTT; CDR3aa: CASSYGDRIINQPQHF
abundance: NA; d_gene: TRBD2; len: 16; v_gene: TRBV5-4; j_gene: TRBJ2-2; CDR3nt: TGTGCCAGCAGCTTGGGGCTAGCGGTGAACACCGGGGAGCTGTTTTTT; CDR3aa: CASSLGLAVNTGELFF
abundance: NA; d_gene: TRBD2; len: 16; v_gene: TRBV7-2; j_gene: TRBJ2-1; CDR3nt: TGTGCCAGCAGCTTAGTAGGTCGCGGGGGGTACAATGAGCAGTTCTTC; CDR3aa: CASSLVGRGGYNEQFF
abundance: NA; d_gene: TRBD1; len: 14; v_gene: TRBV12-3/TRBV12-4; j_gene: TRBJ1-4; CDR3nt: TGTGCCAGCAGTTTGGGACAGCTAACTGAAAAACTGTTTTTT; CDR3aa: CASSLGQLTEKLFF
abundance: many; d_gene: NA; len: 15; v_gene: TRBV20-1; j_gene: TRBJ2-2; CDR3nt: TGCAGTGCTAACTCCCTAGGCTCGGGCACCGGGGAGCTGTTTTTT; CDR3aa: CSANSLGSGTGELFF
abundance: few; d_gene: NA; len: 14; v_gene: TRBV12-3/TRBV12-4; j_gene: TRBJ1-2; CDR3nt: TGTGCCAGCAGTTTGAGCCCAGGGACCTATGGCTACACCTTC; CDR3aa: CASSLSPGTYGYTF
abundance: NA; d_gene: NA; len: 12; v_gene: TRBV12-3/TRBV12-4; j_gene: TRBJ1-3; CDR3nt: TGTGCCAGCACGGGGGCTGGAAACACCATATATTTT; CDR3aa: CASTGAGNTIYF
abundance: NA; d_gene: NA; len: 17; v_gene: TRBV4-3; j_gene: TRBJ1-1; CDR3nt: TGCGCCAGCAGCCAAGAGCCCAAGGACGGGATGAACACTGAAGCTTTCTTT; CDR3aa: CASSQEPKDGMNTEAFF
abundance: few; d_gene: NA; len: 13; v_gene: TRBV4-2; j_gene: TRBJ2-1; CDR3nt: TGTGCCAGCAGCCAAGCTAACTACAATGAGCAGTTCTTC; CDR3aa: CASSQANYNEQFF
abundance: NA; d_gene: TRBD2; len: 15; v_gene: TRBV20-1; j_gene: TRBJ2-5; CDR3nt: TGCAGTGCTCTCGGACTAGCGGGGGGTTTGGAGACCCAGTACTTC; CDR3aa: CSALGLAGGLETQYF
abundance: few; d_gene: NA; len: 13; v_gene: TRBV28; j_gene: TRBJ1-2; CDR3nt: TGTGCCAGCAGTTGGAGACAGTTTCGGGGCTACACCTTC; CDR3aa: CASSWRQFRGYTF
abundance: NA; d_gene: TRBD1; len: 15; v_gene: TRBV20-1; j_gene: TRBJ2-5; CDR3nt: TGCAGTGCTAGGGGGGACAGCATTTTCCAAGAGACCCAGTACTTC; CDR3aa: CSARGDSIFQETQYF
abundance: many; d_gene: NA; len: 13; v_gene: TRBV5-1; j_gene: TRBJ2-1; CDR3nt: TGCGCCAGCAGCTTGACTTTTGACAATGAGCAGTTCTTC; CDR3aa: CASSLTFDNEQFF
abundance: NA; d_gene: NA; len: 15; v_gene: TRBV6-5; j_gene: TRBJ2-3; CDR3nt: TGTGCCAGCAGTTACGGATCGAGGCAGGCAGATACGCAGTATTTT; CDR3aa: CASSYGSRQADTQYF
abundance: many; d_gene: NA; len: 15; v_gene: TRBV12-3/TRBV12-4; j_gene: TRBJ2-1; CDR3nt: TGTGCCAGCAGTTTATGGGGATTCTCCTACAATGAGCAGTTCTTC; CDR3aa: CASSLWGFSYNEQFF
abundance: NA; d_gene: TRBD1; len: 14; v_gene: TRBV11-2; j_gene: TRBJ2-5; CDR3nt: TGTGCCAGCAGCCCATGGACAGGGTTTGAGACCCAGTACTTC; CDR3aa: CASSPWTGFETQYF
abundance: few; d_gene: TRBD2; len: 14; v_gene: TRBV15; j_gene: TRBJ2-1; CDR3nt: TGTGCCACCAGCAGACGGGGGGGCCCGGATGAGCAGTTCTTC; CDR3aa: CATSRRGGPDEQFF
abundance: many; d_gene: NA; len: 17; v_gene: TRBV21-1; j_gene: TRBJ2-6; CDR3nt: TGTGCCAGCGGAGTCCGGGACAGGGGGTCTGGGGCCAACGTCCTGACTTTC; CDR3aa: CASGVRDRGSGANVLTF
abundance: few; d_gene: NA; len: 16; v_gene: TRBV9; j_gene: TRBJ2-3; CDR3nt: TGTGCCAGCAGCGAGAGGGGTCGGGGATACACAGATACGCAGTATTTT; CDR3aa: CASSERGRGYTDTQYF
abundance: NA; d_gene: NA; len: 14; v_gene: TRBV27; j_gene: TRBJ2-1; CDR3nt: TGTGCCAACCCAGGGGGAGGGTCCTACAATGAGCAGTTCTTC; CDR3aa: CANPGGGSYNEQFF
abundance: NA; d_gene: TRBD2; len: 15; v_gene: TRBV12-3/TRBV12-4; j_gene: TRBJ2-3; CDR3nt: TGTGCCAGCATTCCAGCGGGGGCGCCCCCTCATACGCAGTATTTT; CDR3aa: CASIPAGAPPHTQYF
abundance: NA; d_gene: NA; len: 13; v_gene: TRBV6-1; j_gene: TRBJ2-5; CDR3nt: TGTGCCGGCACATGGGGCTTGCAAGAGACCCAGTACTTC; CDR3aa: CAGTWGLQETQYF
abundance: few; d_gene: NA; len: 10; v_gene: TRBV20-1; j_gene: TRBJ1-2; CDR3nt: TGCAGTGCTAAAGGGGTTGGCTACACCTTC; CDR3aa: CSAKGVGYTF
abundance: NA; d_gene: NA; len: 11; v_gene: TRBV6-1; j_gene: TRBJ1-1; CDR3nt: TGTGCCACGACAGTCAACACTGAAGCTTTCTTT; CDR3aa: CATTVNTEAFF
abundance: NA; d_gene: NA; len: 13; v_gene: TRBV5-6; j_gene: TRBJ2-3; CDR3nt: TGTGCCAGCAGCGACCCACCTCCAGATACGCAGTATTTT; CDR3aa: CASSDPPPDTQYF
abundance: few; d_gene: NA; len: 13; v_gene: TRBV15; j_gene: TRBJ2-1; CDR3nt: TGTGCCACCAGCAGAGATGGGGGGCAGGTTGAGTTCTTC; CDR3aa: CATSRDGGQVEFF
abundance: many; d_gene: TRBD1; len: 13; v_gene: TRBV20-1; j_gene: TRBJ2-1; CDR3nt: TGCAGTGCGACAGGGAGCTCCTACAATGAGCAGTTCTTC; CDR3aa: CSATGSSYNEQFF
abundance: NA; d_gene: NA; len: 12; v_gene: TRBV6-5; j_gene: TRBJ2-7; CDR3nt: TGTGCCAGCAGTAACCTGGTCTACGAGCAGTACTTC; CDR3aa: CASSNLVYEQYF
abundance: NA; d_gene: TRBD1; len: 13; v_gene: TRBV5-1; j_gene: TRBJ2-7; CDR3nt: TGCGCCAGCGCGACAGGGGGCACATACGAGCAGTACTTC; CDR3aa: CASATGGTYEQYF
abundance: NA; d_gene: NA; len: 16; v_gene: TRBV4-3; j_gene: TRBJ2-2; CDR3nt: TGCGCCAGCAGCCAAGGTCGGGCCCTGAACACCGGGGAGCTGTTTTTT; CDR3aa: CASSQGRALNTGELFF